These 24 T cell receptor beta chains originate from one sample sequenced in a study of cytomegalovirus exposure and HLA in healthy donors. Clones were sequenced by immunoSEQ multiplex PCR, and TCRdb holds only the in-frame ones, with some missing. The sample includes some 310,000 clones, approximately 86% of them seen just once. The sequenced sample consisted of PBMCs. Source of these receptors: a young man in good health and CMV-seronegative.

The J gene is TRBJ1-1, the V gene TRBV5-6; D is possibly TRBD1 (6 bases). The CDR3 is 16 amino acids. Looked up from germline, CDR1 is SGHDT and CDR2 is YYEEEE. Trimming removed 1 base at V and 0 bases at J, with 13 bases between. CDR3 amino acids: CASSLPGEPMNTEAFF. DNA for the CDR3: TGTGCCAGCAGCTTGCCAGGGGAACCTATGAACACTGAAGCTTTCTTT.

The chain uses TRBV4-3 and TRBJ1-2; 7 nucleotides align to TRBD1. V lost 1 base to trimming and J lost 4 bases; unmatched junction nucleotides: 0. CDR1 is LGHNA and CDR2 is YSLEER in the germline V gene. The CDR3 sequence is 13 residues long. This CDR3 is CASSQAGGYGYTF. The CDR3 DNA reads as TGCGCCAGCAGCCAAGCAGGGGGCTATGGCTACACCTTC.

J is TRBJ1-1 and V is TRBV5-1; 7 nucleotides align to TRBD1. CDR1 is SGHRS, CDR2 YFSETQ, per germline. J gave up 4 bases and V 4 bases, and 10 bases lay outside the gene matches. The CDR3 contains 15 residues. The CDR3 coding sequence is TGCGCCAGCAGCCCCCAAGGGGGCCAAGTCACTGAAGCTTTCTTT. Translated: CASSPQGGQVTEAFF.

V usage is TRBV7-2 and J usage is TRBJ2-3; no firm D call. Germline V gives CDR1 SGHTA, CDR2 FQGNSA. V was pared by 1 base and J by 0 bases, with 2 bases between. This CDR3 contains 13 residues. The CDR3 spells CASSLVSTDTQYF. CDR3 coding DNA: TGTGCCAGCAGCTTAGTAAGCACAGATACGCAGTATTTT. The entire variable domain, with the rest obtained from reference TRBV7-2 and TRBJ2-3, is as follows: GAGVSQSPSNKVTEKGKDVELRCDPISGHTALYWYRQSLGQGLEFLIYFQGNSAPDKSGLPSDRFSAERTGGSVSTLTIQRTQQEDSAVYLCASSLVSTDTQYFGPGTRLTVL.

CDR3 DNA: TGCGCCAGCAGTCCCGGGGTTGAGTACGAGCAGTACTTC. It codes for CASSPGVEYEQYF. This chain links TRBV5-1 with TRBJ2-7, with D tentatively TRBD2 (5 bases). Germline CDR1 and CDR2: SGHRS and YFSETQ. The V gene lost 5 bases and the J gene lost 4 bases, with 13 bases spanning the gap. There are 13 residues in the CDR3.

V usage is TRBV19 and J usage is TRBJ1-4; D is possibly TRBD1 (5 bases). Trimming shortened V by 4 bases and J by 8 bases, and 14 bases separated the two germline ends. The germline V gene has CDR1 LNHDA and CDR2 SQIVND (reference sequence). This CDR3 spans 14 amino acids. In DNA, the CDR3 is TGTGCCAGTAGTAATTCGGGGGTAAGCGAAAAACTGTTTTTT. Amino acids: CASSNSGVSEKLFF.

This sequence joins TRBV5-5 and TRBJ2-1; 8 bases agree with TRBD2. The CDR3 has 17 residues. Germline V gene lookup returns CDR1 SGHKS and CDR2 YYEKEE (reference sequence). V shed 3 bases and J 3 bases; nucleotides not matched to a gene: 11. The CDR3 coding sequence is TGTGCCAGCAGCTCGGCCCCGGGACTAGTGTACTACAATGAGCAGTTCTTC. Translating it yields CASSSAPGLVYYNEQFF.

In the case of this clone: Other nucleotide sequences in the sample specify the same CDR3. J is TRBJ2-3 and V is TRBV6-1, with 10 bases identical to TRBD2. The CDR3 spans 15 residues. Looked up from germline, CDR1 is MNHNS and CDR2 is SASEGT. V dropped 1 base and J dropped 4; count of bases not matched to a gene: 2. This CDR3 reads CASSEVSGGADTQYF. In DNA form, the CDR3 reads TGTGCCAGCAGTGAAGTGAGCGGGGGGGCAGATACGCAGTATTTT.

The rearrangement uses TRBV5-4 and TRBJ2-3; maybe TRBD2 (7 bases). The V gene lost 0 bases and the J gene lost 5 bases, with 13 bases spanning the gap. Germline CDR1 reads SGHNT; CDR2 reads YYREEE (reference sequence). This CDR3 region has 15 residues. The CDR3 DNA reads TGTGCCAGCAGCTTGGAGGGGGGGCTCGGAGATACGCAGTATTTT. It translates to CASSLEGGLGDTQYF.

This clone was counted between two and nine times. The CDR3 loop reads CASSLARDTQYF. The CDR3 nucleotides read TGTGCCAGCAGCTTAGCGCGGGATACGCAGTATTTT. This chain links TRBV7-2 with TRBJ2-3, with D unclear. The germline gives CDR1 SGHTA, CDR2 FQGNSA. The V end was cut by 0 bases, the J end by 6 bases, with 4 bases between. The CDR3 totals 12 residues.

The rearrangement joins TRBV28 to TRBJ1-2, with D maybe TRBD1 (5 bases). The CDR3 sequence is 13 residues long. Germline loops: CDR1 MDHEN, CDR2 SYDVKM. The V end was cut by 5 bases, the J end by 4 bases, with 11 bases between. The CDR3: CASSVTAAYGYTF. DNA of the CDR3: TGTGCCAGCAGTGTGACAGCTGCCTATGGCTACACCTTC.

This sequence joins TRBV13 and TRBJ1-2; TRBD1 matches at 9 bases. Germline V gives CDR1 PRHDT, CDR2 FYEKMQ (reference sequence). Losses at the gene ends were 5 bases for V and 8 bases for J; bases not matched to a gene: 12. There are 15 residues in the CDR3. The CDR3: CASSAPGQGEYGYTF. The DNA for the CDR3 is TGTGCCAGCAGCGCCCCGGGACAGGGCGAATACGGCTACACCTTC. The full variable domain, in which reference TRBV13 and TRBJ1-2 provide the parts outside the CDR3, is AAGVIQSPRHLIKEKRETATLKCYPIPRHDTVYWYQQGPGQDPQFLISFYEKMQSDKGSIPDRFSAQQFSDYHSELNMSSLELGDSALYFCASSAPGQGEYGYTFGSGTRLTVV.

This clone was observed a handful of times. The rearrangement uses TRBV27 and TRBJ2-5; 9 nucleotides align to TRBD2. This CDR3 comprises 13 residues. The junction had 4 bases not matched to a gene; V was cut back by 6 bases and J by 5 bases. The germline CDR1 and CDR2 sequences are MNHEY and SMNVEV (reference sequence). CDR3 residues: CASRPSGGETQYF. CDR3 sequence (DNA): TGTGCCAGCAGACCCAGCGGGGGGGAGACCCAGTACTTC.

The chain combines TRBV27 with TRBJ2-6, with 7 bases that match TRBD1. The germline gives CDR1 MNHEY, CDR2 SMNVEV (reference sequence). This CDR3 contains 18 residues. V shed 3 bases and J 2 bases; nucleotides not matched to a gene: 10. The CDR3 here is CASSFWRTGFPGANVLTF. As DNA, the CDR3 is TGTGCCAGCAGTTTTTGGAGGACAGGTTTCCCTGGGGCCAACGTCCTGACTTTC.

The chain couples TRBV19 to TRBJ1-4, with D possibly matching TRBD1 (6 bases). The CDR3 extends over 14 amino acids. With 5 bases removed from V and 5 bases from J, the gap between germline ends came to 12 bases. Looked up from germline, CDR1 is LNHDA and CDR2 is SQIVND (reference sequence). DNA of the CDR3: TGTGCCAGTAGTCGGACAGTGATGAATGAAAAACTGTTTTTT. It translates to CASSRTVMNEKLFF.

V usage is TRBV15 and J usage is TRBJ2-2; 7 bases agree with TRBD2. CDR1 and CDR2 from the germline V gene are LNHNV and YYDKDF (reference sequence). The junction had 16 bases not matched to a gene; V was cut back by 10 bases and J by 8 bases. The CDR3 has 15 residues. CDR3 sequence: CASGPSGTLKGELFF. The DNA for the CDR3 is TGTGCCAGTGGGCCCAGCGGGACGCTAAAAGGGGAGCTGTTTTTT.

This chain uses TRBV6-5 with TRBJ1-1; D is possibly TRBD1 (5 bases). From germline, CDR1 is MNHEY and CDR2 SVGAGI. Between the trimmed V and J ends, which lost 1 base and 7 bases, there was a span of 19 bases. This CDR3 has 16 amino acids. The CDR3 loop reads CASSYLGWGDHREAFF. The CDR3 bases are TGTGCCAGCAGTTACTTAGGGTGGGGCGATCACCGTGAAGCTTTCTTT.

The chain combines TRBV7-9 with TRBJ1-4; a weak D match, TRBD1 (5 bases). From germline, CDR1 is SEHNR and CDR2 FQNEAQ (reference sequence). Trimming removed 4 bases at V and 0 bases at J, with 12 bases between. The CDR3 has 16 residues. As DNA, the CDR3 is TGTGCCAGCAGCTCGATCCTGACAGCAACTAATGAAAAACTGTTTTTT. The encoded protein is CASSSILTATNEKLFF.

The J gene is TRBJ1-4, the V gene TRBV4-1, with 8 nucleotides matching TRBD1. The length of the CDR3 is 13 residues. From germline, CDR1 is MGHRA and CDR2 YSYEKL. Trimming removed 7 bases from V and 8 bases from J; junction bases left unmatched: 6. The CDR3 sequence: CASNVRQGEKLFF. CDR3 coding DNA: TGCGCCAGCAACGTACGACAGGGGGAAAAACTGTTTTTT.

The rearrangement joins TRBV6-4 to TRBJ2-1; TRBD2 is a possible D gene (6 bases). CDR1 is MRHNA, CDR2 SNTAGT, per germline. This CDR3 comprises 15 residues. The V and J ends lost 4 bases and 8 bases respectively, with 18 bases between them. The CDR3 sequence is CASSVGRDSLDEQFF. DNA for the CDR3: TGTGCCAGCAGTGTGGGCAGGGACTCGTTGGATGAGCAGTTCTTC.

V is TRBV11-2 and J is TRBJ2-5, with 8 bases lining up with TRBD2. V dropped 4 bases and J dropped 4; count of bases not matched to a gene: 8. This CDR3 comprises 15 residues. Germline V gives CDR1 SGHAT, CDR2 FQNNGV. The CDR3 reads CASSSLGLGSETQYF. Written as DNA, the CDR3 is TGTGCCAGCAGCTCCCTGGGACTAGGTTCAGAGACCCAGTACTTC.

This clone was counted between two and nine times. This chain uses TRBV4-1 with TRBJ2-7, with no clear D. Between the trimmed V and J ends, which lost 0 bases and 3 bases, there was a span of 9 bases. Germline loops: CDR1 MGHRA, CDR2 YSYEKL. The CDR3 sequence is 14 residues long. For the CDR3, the DNA is TGCGCCAGCAGCCAAGAGCAGGTCGTCTACGAGCAGTACTTC. This codes for CASSQEQVVYEQYF.

For this clone: This sample also contains other DNA sequences that code for the same CDR3. The chain recombines TRBV27 with TRBJ2-7, with 9 bases lining up with TRBD1. The V gene end was trimmed by 6 bases and the J gene end by 2 bases; junction bases not matched to a gene: 5. Germline V CDR1 and CDR2: MNHEY, SMNVEV (reference sequence). This CDR3 contains 14 residues. CDR3 loop: CASSPGQGPYEQYF. CDR3 coding DNA: TGTGCCAGCAGCCCGGGACAGGGTCCCTACGAGCAGTACTTC.

The chain uses TRBV7-6 and TRBJ2-2, with D perhaps TRBD2 (6 bases). V was pared by 1 base and J by 4 bases, with 16 bases between. The CDR3 totals 17 residues. CDR1 is SGHVS, CDR2 FNYEAQ, per germline. The CDR3 region is CASSLDPTGTATGELFF. DNA of the CDR3: TGTGCCAGCAGCTTAGATCCGACCGGGACTGCCACCGGGGAGCTGTTTTTT. The complete variable domain, with remaining parts taken from reference TRBV7-6 and TRBJ2-2, reads GAGVSQSPRYKVTKRGQDVALRCDPISGHVSLYWYRQALGQGPEFLTYFNYEAQQDKSGLPNDRFSAERPEGSISTLTIQRTEQRDSAMYRCASSLDPTGTATGELFFGEGSRLTVL.